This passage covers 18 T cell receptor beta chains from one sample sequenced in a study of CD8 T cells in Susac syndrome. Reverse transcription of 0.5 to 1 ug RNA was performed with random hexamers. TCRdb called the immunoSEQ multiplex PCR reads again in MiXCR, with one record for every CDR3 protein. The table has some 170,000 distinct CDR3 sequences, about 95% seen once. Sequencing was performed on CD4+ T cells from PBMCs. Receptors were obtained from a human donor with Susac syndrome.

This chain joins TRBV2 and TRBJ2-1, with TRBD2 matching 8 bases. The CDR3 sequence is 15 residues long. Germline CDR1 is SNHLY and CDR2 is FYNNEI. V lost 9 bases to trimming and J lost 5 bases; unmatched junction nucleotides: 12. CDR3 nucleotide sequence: TGTGCCAGTCACAATCCGGGAGGGTTCAACAATGAGCAGTTCTTC. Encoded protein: CASHNPGGFNNEQFF. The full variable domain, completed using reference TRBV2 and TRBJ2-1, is EPEVTQTPSHQVTQMGQEVILRCVPISNHLYFYWYRQILGQKVEFLVSFYNNEISEKSEIFDDQFSVERPDGSNFTLKIRSTKLEDSAMYFCASHNPGGFNNEQFFGPGTRLTVL.

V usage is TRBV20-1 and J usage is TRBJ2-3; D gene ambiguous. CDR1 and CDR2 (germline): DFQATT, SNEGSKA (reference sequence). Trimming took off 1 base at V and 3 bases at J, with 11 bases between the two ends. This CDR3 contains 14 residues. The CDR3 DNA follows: TGCAGTGCTAGAGGGGATGTGGGTACAGATACGCAGTATTTT. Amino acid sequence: CSARGDVGTDTQYF.

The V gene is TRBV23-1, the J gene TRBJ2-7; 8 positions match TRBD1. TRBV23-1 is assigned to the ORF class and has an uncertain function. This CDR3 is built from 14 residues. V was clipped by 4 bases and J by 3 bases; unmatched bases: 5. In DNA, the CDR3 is TGCGCCAGCAGTCCGGTTACAGGGGGCTACGAGCAGTACTTC. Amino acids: CASSPVTGGYEQYF.

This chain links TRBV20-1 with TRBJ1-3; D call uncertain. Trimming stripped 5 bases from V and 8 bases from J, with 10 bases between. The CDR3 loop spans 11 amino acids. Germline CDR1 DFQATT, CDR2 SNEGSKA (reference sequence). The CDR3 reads CSAVFLDTIYF. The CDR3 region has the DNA TGCAGTGCTGTATTTCTCGACACCATATATTTT.

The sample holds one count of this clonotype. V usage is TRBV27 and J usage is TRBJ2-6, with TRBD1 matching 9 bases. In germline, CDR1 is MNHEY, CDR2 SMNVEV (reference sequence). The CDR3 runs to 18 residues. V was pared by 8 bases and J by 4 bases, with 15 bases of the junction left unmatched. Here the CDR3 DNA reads TGTGCCAGCGGCTTCCCCCGGGACAGGGCCCTCGGGGCCAACGTCCTGACTTTC. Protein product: CASGFPRDRALGANVLTF.

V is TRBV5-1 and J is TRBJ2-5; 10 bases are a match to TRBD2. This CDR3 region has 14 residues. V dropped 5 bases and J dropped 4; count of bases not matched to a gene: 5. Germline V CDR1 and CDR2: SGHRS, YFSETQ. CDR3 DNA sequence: TGCGCCAGCAGAAGCGGGGGGGCAATAGAGACCCAGTACTTC. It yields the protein CASRSGGAIETQYF.

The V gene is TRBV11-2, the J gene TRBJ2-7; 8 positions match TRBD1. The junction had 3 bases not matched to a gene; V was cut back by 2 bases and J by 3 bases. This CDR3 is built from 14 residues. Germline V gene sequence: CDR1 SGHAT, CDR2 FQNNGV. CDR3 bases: TGTGCCAGCAGCTTAACGGGACAGGTCTACGAGCAGTACTTC. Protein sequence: CASSLTGQVYEQYF.

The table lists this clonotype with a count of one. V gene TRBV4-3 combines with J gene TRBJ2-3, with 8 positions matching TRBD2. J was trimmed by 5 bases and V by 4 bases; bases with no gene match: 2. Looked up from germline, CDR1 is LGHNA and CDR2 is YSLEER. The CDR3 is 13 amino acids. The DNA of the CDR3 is TGCGCCAGCAGCCGGCGGGAGGTAGATACGCAGTATTTT. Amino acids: CASSRREVDTQYF.

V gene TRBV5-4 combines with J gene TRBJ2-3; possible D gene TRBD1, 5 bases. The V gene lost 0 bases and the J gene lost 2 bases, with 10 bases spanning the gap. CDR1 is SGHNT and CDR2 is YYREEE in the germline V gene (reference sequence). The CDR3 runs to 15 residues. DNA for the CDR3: TGTGCCAGCAGCTTGGAACAGGCCCACACAGATACGCAGTATTTT. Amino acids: CASSLEQAHTDTQYF. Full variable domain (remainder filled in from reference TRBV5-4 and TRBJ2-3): ETGVTQSPTHLIKTRGQQVTLRCSSQSGHNTVSWYQQALGQGPQFIFQYYREEENGRGNFPPRFSGLQFPNYSSELNVNALELDDSALYLCASSLEQAHTDTQYFGPGTRLTVL.

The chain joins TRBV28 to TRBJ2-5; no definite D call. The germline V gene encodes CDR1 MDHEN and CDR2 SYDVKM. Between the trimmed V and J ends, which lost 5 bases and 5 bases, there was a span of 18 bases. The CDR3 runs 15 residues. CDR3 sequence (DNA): TGTGCCAGCAGTGCCGGGTGGGCCCTAGGGGAGACCCAGTACTTC. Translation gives CASSAGWALGETQYF.

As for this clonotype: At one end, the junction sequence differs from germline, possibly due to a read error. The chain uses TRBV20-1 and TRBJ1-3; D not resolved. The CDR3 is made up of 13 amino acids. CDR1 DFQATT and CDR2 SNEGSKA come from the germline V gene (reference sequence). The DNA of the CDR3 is TGCAGTGCTAGCGAAGGGTTTGGAAACACCGTATATTTT. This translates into CSASEGFGNTVYF.

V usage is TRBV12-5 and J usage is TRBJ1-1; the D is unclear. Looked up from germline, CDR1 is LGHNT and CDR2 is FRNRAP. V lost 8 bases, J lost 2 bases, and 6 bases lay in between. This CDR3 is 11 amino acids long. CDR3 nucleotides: TGTGCTAGTACATTTAACACTGAAGCTTTCTTT. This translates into CASTFNTEAFF. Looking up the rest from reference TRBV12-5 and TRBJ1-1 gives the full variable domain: DARVTQTPRHKVTEMGQEVTMRCQPILGHNTVFWYRQTMMQGLELLAYFRNRAPLDDSGMPKDRFSAEMPDATLATLKIQPSEPRDSAVYFCASTFNTEAFFGQGTRLTVV.

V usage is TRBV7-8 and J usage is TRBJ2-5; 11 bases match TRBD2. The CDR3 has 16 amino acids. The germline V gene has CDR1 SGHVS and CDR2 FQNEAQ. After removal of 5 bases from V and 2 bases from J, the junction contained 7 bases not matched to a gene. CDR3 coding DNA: TGTGCCAGCAGCCCACGACTAGCGGGGAAACAAGAGACCCAGTACTTC. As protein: CASSPRLAGKQETQYF.

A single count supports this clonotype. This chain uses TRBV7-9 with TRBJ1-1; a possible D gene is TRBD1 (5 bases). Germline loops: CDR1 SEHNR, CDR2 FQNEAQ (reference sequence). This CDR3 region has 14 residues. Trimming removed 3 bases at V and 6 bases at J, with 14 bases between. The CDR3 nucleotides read TGTGCCAGCAGCTTTGGGACGGACGGGGCTGAAGCTTTCTTT. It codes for CASSFGTDGAEAFF.

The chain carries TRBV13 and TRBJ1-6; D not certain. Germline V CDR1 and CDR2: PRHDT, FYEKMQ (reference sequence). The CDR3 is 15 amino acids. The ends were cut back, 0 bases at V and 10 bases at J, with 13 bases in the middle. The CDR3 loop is CASSLGSRIGSPLHF. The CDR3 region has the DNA TGTGCCAGCAGCTTAGGCAGCCGTATCGGCTCACCCCTCCACTTT.

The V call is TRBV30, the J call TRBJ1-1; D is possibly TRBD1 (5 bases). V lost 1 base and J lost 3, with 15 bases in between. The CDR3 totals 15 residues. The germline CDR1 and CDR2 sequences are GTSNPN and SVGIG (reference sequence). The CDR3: CAWSGWDSIHTEAFF. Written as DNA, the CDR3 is TGTGCCTGGAGTGGGTGGGACTCAATTCACACTGAAGCTTTCTTT.

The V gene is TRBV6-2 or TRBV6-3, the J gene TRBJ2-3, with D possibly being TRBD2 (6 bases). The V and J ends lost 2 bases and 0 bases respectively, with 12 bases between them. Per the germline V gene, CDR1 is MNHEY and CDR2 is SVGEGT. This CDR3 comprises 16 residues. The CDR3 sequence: CASSYVEGTSTDTQYF. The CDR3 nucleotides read TGTGCCAGCAGTTACGTGGAGGGAACTAGCACAGATACGCAGTATTTT.

The CDR3: CASSFTGEDRERAFF. Here the CDR3 DNA reads TGTGCCAGCAGCTTTACCGGTGAAGACAGGGAAAGAGCTTTCTTT. V gene TRBV7-9 combines with J gene TRBJ1-1; TRBD1 matches 7 bases. Germline CDR1 SEHNR, CDR2 FQNEAQ (reference sequence). The CDR3 contains 15 residues. The trim removed 3 bases at V and 10 bases at J, leaving 14 bases unmatched.